What follows are 14 T cell receptor beta chains derived from one specimen sequenced in a study of cytomegalovirus exposure and HLA in healthy donors. Clones were read by immunoSEQ multiplex PCR, and TCRdb kept only the in-frame ones, dropping some. This table holds more than 200,000 clones, roughly 90% found once. The specimen sequenced was PBMCs. These receptors all come from a man aged 18-30 years in good health and CMV-seropositive.

This rearrangement joins TRBV5-1 to TRBJ2-5, with 10 positions matching TRBD2. Germline loops: CDR1 SGHRS, CDR2 YFSETQ. CDR3 size: 15 residues. V lost 0 bases, J lost 5 bases, and 4 bases stayed unmatched. The CDR3 reads CASSLGLAGVETQYF. The CDR3 DNA reads TGCGCCAGCAGCTTGGGTCTAGCGGGAGTGGAGACCCAGTACTTC.

The rearrangement joins TRBV5-4 to TRBJ2-1, with D perhaps TRBD2 (6 bases). Germline CDR1 SGHNT, CDR2 YYREEE (reference sequence). This CDR3 spans 15 amino acids. The V and J ends lost 1 base and 7 bases respectively, with 15 bases between them. The CDR3 region is CASSLSAGIGNEQFF. CDR3 DNA sequence: TGTGCCAGCAGCTTGTCTGCGGGGATTGGGAATGAGCAGTTCTTC.

The chain has TRBV7-6 and TRBJ1-2; no firm D call. CDR3 size: 14 residues. Germline V gene data show CDR1 as SGHVS and CDR2 as FNYEAQ. V was clipped by 1 base and J by 8 bases, with 14 bases between them. The CDR3 reads CASSLGAAGGGYTF. CDR3 DNA sequence: TGTGCCAGCAGCTTAGGAGCAGCTGGTGGGGGCTACACCTTC.

Turning to this clone: The same CDR3 is also encoded by other DNA sequences in this sample. The chain employs TRBV6-5 and TRBJ2-7; 8 bases fit TRBD1. Germline V gene sequence: CDR1 MNHEY, CDR2 SVGAGI. The length of the CDR3 is 14 residues. V was clipped by 3 bases and J by 2 bases; unmatched bases: 3. This CDR3 reads CASSYGTGAYEQYF. The DNA for the CDR3 is TGTGCCAGCAGTTATGGGACAGGTGCCTACGAGCAGTACTTC.

This clone was found a few times. The J gene is TRBJ2-5, the V gene TRBV29-1; 7 nucleotides agree with TRBD2. Germline CDR1 and CDR2: SQVTM and ANQGSEA. This CDR3 is 12 amino acids long. V lost 7 bases and J lost 4; bases outside the gene matches: 6. CDR3 DNA: TGCAGCGCCGGGGGGACGGTAGAGACCCAGTACTTC. Translating it yields CSAGGTVETQYF.

The chain joins TRBV28 to TRBJ2-4; 8 bases match TRBD1. The CDR3 consists of 16 residues. With 3 bases clipped from V and 1 base from J, the junction kept 5 bases outside the gene matches. Germline loops: CDR1 MDHEN, CDR2 SYDVKM. CDR3 nucleotides: TGTGCCAGCAGTTTGTTTGGACAGGGTGCCAAAAACATTCAGTACTTC. The encoded protein is CASSLFGQGAKNIQYF.

This chain connects TRBV6-5 to TRBJ2-1; 11 nucleotides align to TRBD1. Germline V gene data show CDR1 as MNHEY and CDR2 as SVGAGI. CDR3 length: 15 amino acids. V shed 6 bases and J 7 bases; nucleotides not matched to a gene: 8. CDR3 loop: CASRRTGGSLNEQFF. In DNA form, the CDR3 reads TGTGCCAGCAGACGGACAGGGGGCTCGTTAAATGAGCAGTTCTTC.

This clone was recorded many times. The chain couples TRBV4-2 to TRBJ2-3; 10 bases are shared with TRBD2. After removal of 1 base from V and 6 bases from J, the junction contained 10 bases not matched to a gene. Germline V CDR1 and CDR2: LGHNA, YNFKEQ. The CDR3 loop spans 17 amino acids. In nucleotides, the CDR3 is TGTGCCAGCAGCCAAGTCCAGGTAGCGGGAGGAGCCGATACGCAGTATTTT. Its translation: CASSQVQVAGGADTQYF.

This chain's CDR3 is CASSLSPNSYNEQFF. The CDR3 region has the DNA TGTGCCAGCAGCTTATCCCCGAACTCCTACAATGAGCAGTTCTTC. The chain has TRBV7-9 and TRBJ2-1; D gene unclear. Trimming took off 2 bases at V and 0 bases at J, with 8 bases between the two ends. Germline lookup yields CDR1 SEHNR and CDR2 FQNEAQ (reference sequence). CDR3 length equals 15 residues.

The chain carries TRBV29-1 and TRBJ2-1; TRBD2 agrees at 10 bases. Germline V gives CDR1 SQVTM, CDR2 ANQGSEA. V lost 3 bases, J lost 12 bases, and 5 bases stayed unmatched. This CDR3 contains 12 residues. The CDR3 nucleotides read TGCAGCGTTGACCCTAGCGGGAGACGGCAGTTCTTC. It codes for CSVDPSGRRQFF.

The V and J genes are TRBV2 and TRBJ2-3; 8 positions agree with TRBD2. Unmatched junction bases numbered 5, after V lost 4 bases and J lost 2 bases. CDR1 is SNHLY, CDR2 FYNNEI, per germline. The CDR3 consists of 15 residues. The CDR3 is CASSGRAGVTDTQYF. The CDR3 bases are TGTGCCAGCAGTGGCCGAGCGGGAGTCACAGATACGCAGTATTTT.

The chain recombines TRBV27 with TRBJ1-2, with TRBD1 matching 9 bases. The J segment lost 4 bases and the V segment lost 6 bases, leaving 9 bases of the junction unmatched. The germline V gene encodes CDR1 MNHEY and CDR2 SMNVEV (reference sequence). The CDR3 covers 15 residues. The CDR3 region is CASRPGQGRPYGYTF. The CDR3 DNA is TGTGCCAGCAGGCCCGGACAGGGGAGGCCCTATGGCTACACCTTC.

In this sample, this clone turned up once. This chain uses TRBV11-2 with TRBJ2-7; TRBD1 matches 8 bases. The ends lost 3 bases at V and 7 bases at J; junction bases unmatched: 8. The CDR3 length is 14 residues. The V gene's germline CDR1 is SGHAT and CDR2 FQNNGV. CDR3 loop: CASSLGQGAEEQYF. Here the CDR3 DNA reads TGTGCCAGCAGCTTGGGGCAGGGGGCGGAAGAGCAGTACTTC.

V gene TRBV19 combines with J gene TRBJ1-1; 7 nucleotides align to TRBD1. V gave up 5 bases and J gave up 4 bases; unmatched junction bases: 7. The CDR3 loop spans 14 amino acids. Germline CDR1 is LNHDA and CDR2 is SQIVND (reference sequence). CDR3 region: CASSETGPGTEAFF. The CDR3 nucleotides read TGTGCCAGTAGTGAGACAGGGCCGGGCACTGAAGCTTTCTTT. The full variable domain, with the rest looked up from reference TRBV19 and TRBJ1-1, is DGGITQSPKYLFRKEGQNVTLSCEQNLNHDAMYWYRQDPGQGLRLIYYSQIVNDFQKGDIAEGYSVSREKKESFPLTVTSAQKNPTAFYLCASSETGPGTEAFFGQGTRLTVV.